This T cell receptor (beta chain) was documented in a study of shared clonotypes between healthy human individuals. Across the study: Contributing individuals were a couple of females and a few males aged 18 to 49.

In the case of this clone: What it binds is unknown.

Study results and limitations: Clonotype sharing across donors was expected to vary with sequencing depth.

Deep-level settings were used for running the assay. The unsorted PBMC sample used ten immunoSEQ deep assay plates. Produced via immunoSEQ multiplex PCR; TCRdb's table is partial and in-frame only. The data show hundreds of thousands of clones, with approximately 77% seen just once and around 13% held by the top ten. Sequences were obtained from PBMCs. The clonotype originates from a woman between 35 and 50 years old in good health. Some clones in this sample may be carry-over from other donors' samples.

Here the CDR3 DNA reads TGCGCCAGCAGTGATACGCGACTAGCGTTGTCCTACGAGCAGTACTTC. It specifies CASSDTRLALSYEQYF. The chain recombines TRBV10-2 with TRBJ2-7; 8 bases agree with TRBD2. This CDR3 spans 16 amino acids. V lost 3 bases and J lost 1; bases outside the gene matches: 8. The germline CDR1 and CDR2 sequences are WSHSY and SAAADI.